The 9 T cell receptor beta chains below were found in one sample sequenced in a study of shared clonotypes between healthy human individuals. Data came from immunoSEQ multiplex PCR; TCRdb stores just in-frame clones and leaves some out. Of under 2.5 million clones listed, 85% to 95% are singletons. Sequences were obtained from naive CD4+ T cells from PBMCs. Subset indicated: CD45RA+ positively selected. The receptor set was obtained from a man in his late teens or twenties in good health. Some clones in this sample may be carry-over from other donors' samples.

The V gene is TRBV7-2, the J gene TRBJ1-5, with D possibly matching TRBD1 (5 bases). V was trimmed by 5 bases and J by 4 bases, leaving 9 bases between them. The CDR3 runs 13 residues. CDR1 is SGHTA, CDR2 FQGNSA, per germline. The CDR3 loop is CASSRYRNQPQHF. In DNA form, the CDR3 reads TGTGCCAGCAGCCGATACAGGAATCAGCCCCAGCATTTT.

J is TRBJ1-1 and V is TRBV7-8, with 7 bases fitting TRBD1. J was trimmed by 6 bases and V by 3 bases; bases with no gene match: 10. CDR1 SGHVS and CDR2 FQNEAQ come from the germline V gene. The length of the CDR3 is 15 residues. Written as DNA, the CDR3 is TGTGCCAGCAGCTTTCCGGGACAGCGGGGTTCTGAAGCTTTCTTT. It specifies CASSFPGQRGSEAFF.

The chain couples TRBV27 to TRBJ2-2; D ambiguous. Per the germline V gene, CDR1 is MNHEY and CDR2 is SMNVEV (reference sequence). This CDR3 contains 14 residues. Between the trimmed V and J ends, which lost 6 bases and 2 bases, there was a span of 10 bases. The CDR3 spells CASRLYGNTGELFF. The CDR3 nucleotides read TGTGCCAGCAGACTCTACGGTAACACCGGGGAGCTGTTTTTT.

This clone was picked up one time. The V and J genes are TRBV5-1 and TRBJ2-5; perhaps TRBD2 as D (5 bases). The CDR3 totals 15 residues. Germline assignment: CDR1 SGHRS and CDR2 YFSETQ. Trimming left V 2 bases short and J 5 bases short, with 16 bases between. The CDR3 DNA reads as TGCGCCAGCAGCTTCCCTAGTCTGGAGGAGGAGACCCAGTACTTC. Translating it yields CASSFPSLEEETQYF.

This chain's CDR3 is CASSPRQGETQYF. CDR3 nucleotide sequence: TGTGCCAGCAGCCCTCGACAGGGGGAGACCCAGTACTTC. The genes are TRBV6-6 and TRBJ2-5, with 8 bases aligning to TRBD1. Germline CDR1 and CDR2: MNHNY and SVGAGI (reference sequence). V was clipped by 6 bases and J by 5 bases; unmatched bases: 5. The CDR3 is 13 residues long.

The CDR3 sequence: CASAEVGLQYF. The CDR3 nucleotides are TGTGCCAGCGCCGAGGTGGGGCTGCAGTACTTC. This chain connects TRBV25-1 to TRBJ2-7, with a possible D match to TRBD1 (5 bases). CDR1 is MGHDK and CDR2 is SYGVNS in the germline V gene. The V end was cut by 8 bases, the J end by 9 bases, with 14 bases between. The CDR3 covers 11 residues.

The chain uses TRBV5-8 and TRBJ1-2; D perhaps matches TRBD1 (6 bases). The CDR3 contains 13 residues. Germline CDR1 reads SGHTS; CDR2 reads YDEGEE. Trimming took off 3 bases at V and 2 bases at J, with 8 bases between the two ends. CDR3: CASSWDINYGYTF. DNA for the CDR3: TGTGCCAGCAGCTGGGACATCAACTATGGCTACACCTTC.

V is TRBV30 and J is TRBJ2-6; the match to TRBD1 covers 7 bases. The germline V gene encodes CDR1 GTSNPN and CDR2 SVGIG (reference sequence). There are 14 residues in the CDR3. Trimming removed 2 bases from V and 2 bases from J; junction bases left unmatched: 0. The chain's CDR3 is CAWSTGAGANVLTF. The CDR3 DNA reads TGTGCCTGGAGTACAGGGGCTGGGGCCAACGTCCTGACTTTC.

V is TRBV5-1 and J is TRBJ2-7, with a possible D match to TRBD2 (5 bases). The CDR3 contains 15 residues. Germline lookup yields CDR1 SGHRS and CDR2 YFSETQ. V lost 5 bases and J 3 bases, leaving 18 bases between the germline ends. CDR3 sequence reads: CASRLTPEDFYEQYF. The CDR3 coding sequence is TGCGCCAGCAGATTAACCCCAGAGGACTTCTACGAGCAGTACTTC.